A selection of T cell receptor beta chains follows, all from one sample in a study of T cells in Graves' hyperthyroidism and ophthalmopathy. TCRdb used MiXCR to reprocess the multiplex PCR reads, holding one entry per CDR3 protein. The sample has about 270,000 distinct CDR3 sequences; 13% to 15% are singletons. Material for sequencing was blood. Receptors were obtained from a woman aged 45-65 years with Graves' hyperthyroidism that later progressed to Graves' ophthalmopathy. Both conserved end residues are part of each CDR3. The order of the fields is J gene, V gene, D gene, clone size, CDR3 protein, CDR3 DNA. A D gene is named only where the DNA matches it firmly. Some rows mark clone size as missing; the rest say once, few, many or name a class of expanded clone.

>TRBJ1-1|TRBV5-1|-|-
CASSLGGTRSAAFF
TGCGCCAGCAGCTTGGGCGGGACAAGGTCTGCGGCTTTCTTT
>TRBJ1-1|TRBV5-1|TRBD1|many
CASGNRTGGSTEAFF
TGCGCCAGCGGGAATCGGACAGGCGGTTCGACTGAAGCTTTCTTT
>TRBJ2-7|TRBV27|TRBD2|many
CASSLLSSGSYEQYF
TGTGCCAGCAGTTTATTATCTAGCGGGAGTTACGAGCAGTACTTC
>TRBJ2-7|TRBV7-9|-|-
CASSPMGGPGEEQYF
TGTGCCAGCAGCCCAATGGGGGGGCCGGGAGAAGAGCAGTACTTC
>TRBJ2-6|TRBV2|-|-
CASSELGRASSGANVLTF
TGTGCCAGCAGTGAACTCGGCAGGGCAAGCTCTGGGGCCAACGTCCTGACTTTC
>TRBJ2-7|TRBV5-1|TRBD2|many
CASSFLAGDAYEQYF
TGCGCCAGCAGCTTTCTAGCGGGAGATGCCTACGAGCAGTACTTC
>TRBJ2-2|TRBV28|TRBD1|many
CASSSGTDYNTGELFF
TGTGCCAGCAGTTCAGGGACAGATTATAACACCGGGGAGCTGTTTTTT
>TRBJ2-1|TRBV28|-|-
CASSLTSPTYNGQFF
TGTGCCAGCAGCCTGACTTCTCCCACCTACAATGGGCAGTTCTTC
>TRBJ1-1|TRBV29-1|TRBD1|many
CSVGVRGQAAEAFF
TGCAGCGTTGGGGTTAGGGGGCAGGCCGCTGAAGCTTTCTTT
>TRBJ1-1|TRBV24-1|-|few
CATSDSLGGSEAFF
TGTGCCACCAGTGACTCGTTGGGGGGCTCTGAAGCTTTCTTT
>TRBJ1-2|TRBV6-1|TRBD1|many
CAGIGQGVEGYTF
TGTGCCGGGATTGGACAGGGGGTGGAAGGCTACACCTTC
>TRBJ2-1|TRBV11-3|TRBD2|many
CASRTSGYNEQFF
TGTGCCAGCCGGACTAGCGGCTACAATGAGCAGTTCTTC
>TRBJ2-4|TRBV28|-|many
CASSPQGWRNIQYF
TGTGCCAGCAGTCCACAGGGATGGAGAAACATTCAGTACTTC
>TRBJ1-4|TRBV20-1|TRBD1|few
CRGAQGALANEKLFF
TGCAGGGGGGCCCAGGGGGCGCTTGCTAATGAAAAACTGTTTTTT
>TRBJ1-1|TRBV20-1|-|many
CSARGSTGPDTEAFF
TGCAGTGCTAGAGGATCGACGGGTCCGGACACTGAAGCTTTCTTT
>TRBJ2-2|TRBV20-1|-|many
CSAADSANTGELFF
TGCAGTGCTGCCGACTCGGCCAACACCGGGGAGCTGTTTTTT
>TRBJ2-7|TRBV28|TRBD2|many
CASIQTSGSSYEQYF
TGTGCCAGCATCCAGACTAGCGGGAGTTCCTACGAGCAGTACTTC
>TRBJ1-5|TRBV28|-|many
CASSLGGLGQPQHF
TGTGCCAGCAGTTTAGGGGGGTTAGGTCAGCCCCAGCATTTT
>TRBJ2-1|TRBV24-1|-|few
CATSDPTGWRGQFF
TGTGCCACCAGTGACCCCACAGGGTGGCGGGGGCAGTTCTTC
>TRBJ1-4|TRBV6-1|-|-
CASPGTSMEKLFF
TGTGCCAGCCCCGGGACGAGTATGGAAAAACTGTTTTTT
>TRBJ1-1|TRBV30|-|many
CAWSLPGGWNTEAFF
TGTGCCTGGAGTCTCCCTGGGGGGTGGAACACTGAAGCTTTCTTT
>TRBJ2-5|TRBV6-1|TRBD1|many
CASSSSGQGAREQYF
TGTGCCAGCAGTTCTTCAGGACAGGGGGCAAGAGAGCAGTACTTC
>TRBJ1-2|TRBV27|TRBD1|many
CASSLSGTGLYGYTF
TGTGCCAGCAGTTTATCGGGGACAGGCCTATATGGCTACACCTTC
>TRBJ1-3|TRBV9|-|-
CASSVDPDGNTIYF
TGTGCCAGCAGCGTGGACCCTGACGGAAACACCATATATTTT
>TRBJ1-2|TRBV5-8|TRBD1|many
CASRGGQDLYGYTF
TGTGCCAGCAGGGGGGGACAGGACCTCTATGGCTACACCTTC
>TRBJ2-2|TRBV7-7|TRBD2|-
CAKGSGTGELFF
TGTGCTAAAGGTAGCGGGACCGGGGAGCTGTTTTTT
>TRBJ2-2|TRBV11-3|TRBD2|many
CASSRDGLAGTGELFF
TGTGCCAGCAGCCGCGACGGACTAGCGGGGACCGGGGAGCTGTTTTTT
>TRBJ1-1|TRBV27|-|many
CASSFRGGPEAFF
TGTGCCAGCAGTTTTAGGGGCGGACCGGAAGCTTTCTTT
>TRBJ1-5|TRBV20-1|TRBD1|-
CSARPTGGRQPQHF
TGCAGTGCTAGACCAACAGGGGGGAGGCAGCCCCAGCATTTT
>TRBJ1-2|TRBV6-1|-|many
CASTGGVDYGYTF
TGTGCCAGCACCGGGGGGGTGGACTATGGCTACACCTTC
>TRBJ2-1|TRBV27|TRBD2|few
CASSSGLAGGYNEQFF
TGTGCCAGCAGTTCCGGACTAGCGGGAGGGTACAATGAGCAGTTCTTC
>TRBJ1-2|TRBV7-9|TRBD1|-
CASSPTGQGGYTF
TGTGCCAGCAGTCCCACCGGACAGGGTGGCTACACCTTC
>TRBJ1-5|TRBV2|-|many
CASRDDSNQPQHF
TGTGCCAGCAGAGATGACAGCAATCAGCCCCAGCATTTT
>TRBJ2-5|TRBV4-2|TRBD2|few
CASSQEWGRGREGQETQYF
TGTGCCAGCAGCCAAGAATGGGGCCGGGGGCGGGAGGGCCAAGAGACCCAGTACTTC
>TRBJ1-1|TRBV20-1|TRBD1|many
CSSGQGARRTEAFF
TGCAGTTCGGGACAGGGGGCGCGAAGAACTGAAGCTTTCTTT
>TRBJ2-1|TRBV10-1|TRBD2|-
CASSEGSGKGWGEQFF
TGCGCCAGCAGTGAGGGGAGCGGGAAGGGGTGGGGAGAGCAGTTCTTC
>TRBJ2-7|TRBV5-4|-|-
CASTTGTIDEQYF
TGTGCCAGCACGACGGGAACCATCGACGAGCAGTACTTC
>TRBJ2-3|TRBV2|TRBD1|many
CASSNSPTGSATDTQYF
TGTGCCAGCAGCAACTCCCCGACAGGGTCGGCCACAGATACGCAGTATTTT
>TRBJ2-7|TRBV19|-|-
CASSSWGYEQYF
TGTGCCAGTAGTAGTTGGGGATACGAGCAGTACTTC